A selection of T cell receptor beta chains follows, all from one sample in a study of cytomegalovirus exposure and HLA in healthy donors. Sequencing used immunoSEQ multiplex PCR; TCRdb keeps in-frame clones, though not all of them. The table shows some 200,000 clones, with 70% occurring only once. Sequenced input: PBMCs. The receptors here all came from a man in his forties or fifties in good health and CMV-seropositive. Each CDR3 is given with its conserved first and last residue. A D gene is named only where the DNA matches it firmly. Expanded clones get a size class; other rows say once, few or many, or leave the size out.

J gene: TRBJ1-2; D gene: TRBD1; V gene: TRBV2; clone size: .; CDR3 DNA: TGTGCCAGCAAAGACAGGGAGACCAACTATGGCTACACCTTC; CDR3 protein: CASKDRETNYGYTF
J gene: TRBJ2-3; D gene: TRBD2; V gene: TRBV7-2; clone size: once; CDR3 DNA: TGTGCCAGCAGCTTAATGTTGGGGGGGGGTGACGGGAATACGCAGTATTTT; CDR3 protein: CASSLMLGGGDGNTQYF
J gene: TRBJ2-1; D gene: .; V gene: TRBV11-3; clone size: .; CDR3 DNA: TGTGCCAGCAGCGCACAGGCGCATGAGCAGTTCTTC; CDR3 protein: CASSAQAHEQFF
J gene: TRBJ2-7; D gene: .; V gene: TRBV6-5; clone size: few; CDR3 DNA: TGTGCCAGCAGTTACCGGTCAGGTTCGACCTACGAGCAGTACTTC; CDR3 protein: CASSYRSGSTYEQYF
J gene: TRBJ1-5; D gene: .; V gene: TRBV6-5; clone size: .; CDR3 DNA: TGTGCCAGCAGTCCGGACTCTAGCAATCAGCCCCAGCATTTT; CDR3 protein: CASSPDSSNQPQHF
J gene: TRBJ2-7; D gene: .; V gene: TRBV29-1; clone size: .; CDR3 DNA: TGCAGCGTGGGGAAGGGCCAGGGCTACGAGCAGTACTTC; CDR3 protein: CSVGKGQGYEQYF
J gene: TRBJ2-2; D gene: .; V gene: TRBV9; clone size: few; CDR3 DNA: TGTGCCAGCAGCCTTCCCGGGGGTACCGGGGAGCTGTTTTTT; CDR3 protein: CASSLPGGTGELFF
J gene: TRBJ1-5; D gene: .; V gene: TRBV25-1; clone size: .; CDR3 DNA: TGTGCCAGCAGTAACAGGCGAACGTATAGCAATCAGCCCCAGCATTTT; CDR3 protein: CASSNRRTYSNQPQHF
J gene: TRBJ1-1; D gene: .; V gene: TRBV7-2; clone size: .; CDR3 DNA: TGTGCCAGCAGCTTCGTGACAGGGAACACTGAAGCTTTCTTT; CDR3 protein: CASSFVTGNTEAFF
J gene: TRBJ2-1; D gene: TRBD2; V gene: TRBV27; clone size: .; CDR3 DNA: TGTGCCAGCAGTTTATGGACTAGCGATTACAATGAGCAGTTCTTC; CDR3 protein: CASSLWTSDYNEQFF
J gene: TRBJ1-6; D gene: TRBD1; V gene: TRBV7-2; clone size: .; CDR3 DNA: TGTGCCAGCAGCTTTCGACAGGGGGCACCCCTCCACTTT; CDR3 protein: CASSFRQGAPLHF
J gene: TRBJ2-5; D gene: .; V gene: TRBV7-2; clone size: .; CDR3 DNA: TGTGCCAGCAGCTTAACTGAGACCCAGTACTTC; CDR3 protein: CASSLTETQYF
J gene: TRBJ1-2; D gene: TRBD1; V gene: TRBV2; clone size: .; CDR3 DNA: TGTGCCAGCAGTCAGGGTATGGGACAGGGGTCTAACTATGGCTACACCTTC; CDR3 protein: CASSQGMGQGSNYGYTF
J gene: TRBJ1-4; D gene: TRBD1; V gene: TRBV25-1; clone size: once; CDR3 DNA: TGTGCCAGCAGTGAAATGCTTAAGGGACAGGGGGGGGAAAAACTGTTTTTT; CDR3 protein: CASSEMLKGQGGEKLFF
J gene: TRBJ2-7; D gene: TRBD1; V gene: TRBV4-3; clone size: .; CDR3 DNA: TGCGCCAGCAGCCAAGTGGGACAGGGGATCGACGAGCAGTACTTC; CDR3 protein: CASSQVGQGIDEQYF
J gene: TRBJ1-2; D gene: TRBD1; V gene: TRBV6-5; clone size: few; CDR3 DNA: TGTGCCAGCAGTTACTCGCCAGGGGGCTCGGGCTATGGCTACACCTTC; CDR3 protein: CASSYSPGGSGYGYTF
J gene: TRBJ2-7; D gene: TRBD1; V gene: TRBV6-1; clone size: many; CDR3 DNA: TGTGCCAGCAGTGAAGTTACAGGGGAGAGCTACGAGCAGTACTTC; CDR3 protein: CASSEVTGESYEQYF
J gene: TRBJ2-5; D gene: TRBD2; V gene: TRBV2; clone size: .; CDR3 DNA: TGTGCCAGCAGTTACCTGAGGACTAGCGGGGGGCAAGAGACCCAGTACTTC; CDR3 protein: CASSYLRTSGGQETQYF
J gene: TRBJ2-7; D gene: TRBD2; V gene: TRBV5-1; clone size: .; CDR3 DNA: TGCGCCAGCAGGCCTACTAGCGGGGGGCGACTCTACGAGCAGTACTTC; CDR3 protein: CASRPTSGGRLYEQYF
J gene: TRBJ2-1; D gene: TRBD2; V gene: TRBV6-5; clone size: .; CDR3 DNA: TGTGCCAGCAATGCGCGGGGAGGGAATGAGCAGTTCTTC; CDR3 protein: CASNARGGNEQFF
J gene: TRBJ1-1; D gene: .; V gene: TRBV6-5; clone size: few; CDR3 DNA: TGTGCCAGCAGCCCCGACGACAGTCGAGCTTTCTTT; CDR3 protein: CASSPDDSRAFF
J gene: TRBJ2-7; D gene: .; V gene: TRBV13; clone size: .; CDR3 DNA: TGTGCCAGCAGCTTAGTGGGGGGGCGGTCCTACAAGCAGTACTTC; CDR3 protein: CASSLVGGRSYKQYF
J gene: TRBJ1-1; D gene: .; V gene: TRBV4-1; clone size: .; CDR3 DNA: TGCGCCAGCAGCCCCTCCGGGGGGAACACTGAAGCTTTCTTT; CDR3 protein: CASSPSGGNTEAFF
J gene: TRBJ1-5; D gene: .; V gene: TRBV6-1; clone size: .; CDR3 DNA: TGTGCCAGCAGGGGGGGTTCACACCCTAATCAGCCCCAGCATTTT; CDR3 protein: CASRGGSHPNQPQHF
J gene: TRBJ2-7; D gene: TRBD2; V gene: TRBV5-4; clone size: .; CDR3 DNA: TGTGCCAGCAGCCTGGGGGCTAGCGGGGGTGTTGTCTACGAGCAGTACTTC; CDR3 protein: CASSLGASGGVVYEQYF
J gene: TRBJ2-1; D gene: TRBD2; V gene: TRBV11-2; clone size: .; CDR3 DNA: TGTGCCAGCAGCTTAGAGAAGCGGGGGGGCATCGTGTATGAGCAGTTCTTC; CDR3 protein: CASSLEKRGGIVYEQFF
J gene: TRBJ2-1; D gene: TRBD2; V gene: TRBV6-5; clone size: few; CDR3 DNA: TGTGCCAGCAGTGCGCTAAGCGGGGTCGATGAGCAGTTCTTC; CDR3 protein: CASSALSGVDEQFF
J gene: TRBJ2-1; D gene: TRBD1; V gene: TRBV7-8; clone size: .; CDR3 DNA: TGTGCCAGCAGCTTTGGACAGGGGCAGTACAATGAGCAGTTCTTC; CDR3 protein: CASSFGQGQYNEQFF
J gene: TRBJ1-2; D gene: TRBD1; V gene: TRBV28; clone size: .; CDR3 DNA: TGTGCCAGCAGCCCGACAGGGACTAACTATGGCTACACCTTC; CDR3 protein: CASSPTGTNYGYTF
J gene: TRBJ1-6; D gene: .; V gene: TRBV2; clone size: .; CDR3 DNA: TGTGCCAGCAAGCTGGTAAGGGAGGGATCCAATTCACCCCTCCACTTT; CDR3 protein: CASKLVREGSNSPLHF
J gene: TRBJ2-2; D gene: .; V gene: TRBV19; clone size: .; CDR3 DNA: TGTGCCAGTCGGTTGGGAGCCGGGGAGCTGTTTTTT; CDR3 protein: CASRLGAGELFF
J gene: TRBJ2-2; D gene: .; V gene: TRBV7-9; clone size: .; CDR3 DNA: TGTGCCAGCAGCGTATTTACCGGGGAGCTGTTTTTT; CDR3 protein: CASSVFTGELFF
J gene: TRBJ1-1; D gene: .; V gene: TRBV6-5; clone size: once; CDR3 DNA: TGTGCCAGCAGTTACTTAAGGGGGATCACTGAAGCTTTCTTT; CDR3 protein: CASSYLRGITEAFF
J gene: TRBJ2-5; D gene: .; V gene: TRBV21-1; clone size: .; CDR3 DNA: TGTGCCAGCAGCCGCCGGGACTCGGGAGAGACCCAGTACTTC; CDR3 protein: CASSRRDSGETQYF
J gene: TRBJ2-7; D gene: .; V gene: TRBV19; clone size: .; CDR3 DNA: TGTGCCAGTAGCCAATTTCCTCTTGGGAGGGAGGGGGACTACGAGCAGTACTTC; CDR3 protein: CASSQFPLGREGDYEQYF
J gene: TRBJ1-1; D gene: .; V gene: TRBV5-1; clone size: .; CDR3 DNA: TGCGCCAGCAGCTTGGGGTACGGCTCAGGGGCTTTCTTT; CDR3 protein: CASSLGYGSGAFF
J gene: TRBJ2-5; D gene: TRBD2; V gene: TRBV9; clone size: .; CDR3 DNA: TGTGCCAGCAGCGTAGCGGGTAGCGGGGGGATCCAAGAGACCCAGTACTTC; CDR3 protein: CASSVAGSGGIQETQYF
J gene: TRBJ1-2; D gene: TRBD1; V gene: TRBV5-1; clone size: .; CDR3 DNA: TGCGCCAGCAGCGGCGGGACAGCCTATGGCTACACCTTC; CDR3 protein: CASSGGTAYGYTF
J gene: TRBJ1-3; D gene: TRBD1; V gene: TRBV19; clone size: .; CDR3 DNA: TGTGCCAGTAGTATGGGACAGGTTGTAAACACCATATATTTT; CDR3 protein: CASSMGQVVNTIYF
J gene: TRBJ1-5; D gene: .; V gene: TRBV6-1; clone size: .; CDR3 DNA: TGTGCCAGCACCTCACAGGGCGATCAGCCCCAGCATTTT; CDR3 protein: CASTSQGDQPQHF
J gene: TRBJ2-2; D gene: TRBD2; V gene: TRBV4-1; clone size: .; CDR3 DNA: TGCGCCAGCAGCCCCCTTTTGAGTAGCGGGATACCGAACACCGGGGAGCTGTTTTTT; CDR3 protein: CASSPLLSSGIPNTGELFF
J gene: TRBJ2-7; D gene: TRBD1; V gene: TRBV28; clone size: .; CDR3 DNA: TGTGCCAGCAGGACGGACAGGGGCTACGAGCAGTACTTC; CDR3 protein: CASRTDRGYEQYF
J gene: TRBJ1-3; D gene: TRBD1; V gene: TRBV9; clone size: .; CDR3 DNA: TGTGCCAGCAGCCCCCGACAGGGGGCGGAGGGAAACACCATATATTTT; CDR3 protein: CASSPRQGAEGNTIYF
J gene: TRBJ2-1; D gene: TRBD2; V gene: TRBV4-1; clone size: .; CDR3 DNA: TGCGCCAGCAGCCCCCCGGGTAGCGGGGGGCAAGATGAGCAGTTCTTC; CDR3 protein: CASSPPGSGGQDEQFF
J gene: TRBJ1-6; D gene: TRBD1; V gene: TRBV4-2; clone size: .; CDR3 DNA: TGTGCCAGCAGCCAAGGTGAGGGACAGGGGAACTCACCCCTCCACTTT; CDR3 protein: CASSQGEGQGNSPLHF
J gene: TRBJ2-5; D gene: TRBD2; V gene: TRBV29-1; clone size: .; CDR3 DNA: TGCAGCGTTGGGCCCGGGGGGGGCCGAGAGACCCAGTACTTC; CDR3 protein: CSVGPGGGRETQYF
J gene: TRBJ2-3; D gene: TRBD2; V gene: TRBV5-4; clone size: .; CDR3 DNA: TGTGCCAGCAGCCCTAGGGTAGCGGGTAATCGGGCAGATACGCAGTATTTT; CDR3 protein: CASSPRVAGNRADTQYF
J gene: TRBJ2-3; D gene: .; V gene: TRBV5-1; clone size: .; CDR3 DNA: TGCGCCAGCAGCTCTCCTCGACAGGACACAGATACGCAGTATTTT; CDR3 protein: CASSSPRQDTDTQYF